The clone carrying this T cell receptor beta chain was found many times. TCRdb passed the PCR reads through MiXCR, listing each CDR3 protein once. The data contain 8,000 to 11,000 distinct CDR3 sequences, 15% to 20% of them singletons. The data stem from a study of molecular identifiers for immune sequencing clone quantification. CDR3 length: 16 amino acids. The germline V gene has CDR1 SEHNR and CDR2 FQNEAQ (reference sequence). V trimming: 4 bases; J trimming: 2 bases; junction bases outside the gene matches: 7. V usage is TRBV7-9 and J usage is TRBJ2-2; 7 nucleotides match TRBD1. Sample: naive CD8+ T cells from blood, with Jurkat cell RNA spiked in. Subset noted: FACS-sorted CD8+CD4-CCR7+CD45RA+ naive T cells. This sequence was found in a human donor in good health. Some libraries in this study had Jurkat cell RNA spiked in. The CDR3 loop reads CASSSNDRDNTGELFF. In nucleotides, the CDR3 is TGTGCCAGCAGCTCAAACGACAGGGATAACACCGGGGAGCTGTTTTTT.